This T cell receptor (beta chain) was sequenced during a study of blood T cell repertoires in COVID-19. In the study's own analysis: How many nucleated cells were present was estimated from reference gene primer amplification. TCRdb's copy holds only in-frame clones and misses some; the assay was immunoSEQ multiplex PCR. That table is the source of V, J and clone size, and D and trimming were worked out from the DNA. Among 75,000 to 100,000 clones listed, more than 75% were seen once. The CDR3 loop spans 17 amino acids. CDR1 LGHNA and CDR2 YSLEER come from the germline V gene. The junction had 5 bases not matched to a gene; V was cut back by 0 bases and J by 1 base.

The receptor comes from a human donor in a cohort sampled during active COVID-19. Material: peripheral blood. The rearrangement joins TRBV4-3 to TRBJ2-2; 7 positions match TRBD2. The CDR3 loop reads CASSQDRASGNTGELFF. The CDR3 DNA is TGCGCCAGCAGCCAAGATCGGGCTAGCGGGAACACCGGGGAGCTGTTTTTT.